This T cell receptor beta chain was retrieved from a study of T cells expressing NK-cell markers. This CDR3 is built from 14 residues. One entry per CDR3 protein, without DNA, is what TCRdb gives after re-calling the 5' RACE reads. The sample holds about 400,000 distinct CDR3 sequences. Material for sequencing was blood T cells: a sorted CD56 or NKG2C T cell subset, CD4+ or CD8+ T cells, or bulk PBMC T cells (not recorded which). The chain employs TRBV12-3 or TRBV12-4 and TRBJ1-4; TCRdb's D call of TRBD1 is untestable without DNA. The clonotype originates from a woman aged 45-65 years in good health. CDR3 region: CASRHSGGREKLFF.